This TCR beta chain was sequenced for a study of a mutant IDH1 vaccine in newly diagnosed glioma. Study at large: Patients had eight vaccinations, in weeks 1, 3, 5, 7, 11, 15, 19 and 23. Commencement of vaccination occurred 4-6 weeks following radiotherapy alone, or concurrently with temozolomide cycles.

Notes on the study in general: Top peripheral T cell clonotype shifts appeared unrelated to pseudoprogression. Of all patients, roughly 93% showed vaccine-induced immune responses.

Noted time point: week 5, during vaccination. It was 300 ug of mutant IDH1 20-mer peptide that made up each vaccine dose, given with topical imiquimod. In regard to this clone: Its antigen is as yet unknown.

Profiling relied on immunoSEQ multiplex PCR, and the TCRdb table lists in-frame clones only, not all of them. The sample includes tens of thousands of clones, roughly 73% seen only once; the top ten take 5.2%. The CDR3 loop spans 15 amino acids. Deletions cut 0 bases from V and 7 bases from J, with 14 bases between. The V gene's germline CDR1 is SGHNT and CDR2 YYREEE (reference sequence). The chain recombines TRBV5-4 with TRBJ2-1, with D uncertain. The sample here was PBMCs, taken from a glioma patient whose treatment included an IDH1 peptide vaccine. This TCR came from a man aged 50-59 years with glioma. The CDR3 loop is CASSLGVEALNEQFF. The CDR3 nucleotides are TGTGCCAGCAGCTTGGGGGTCGAGGCCCTAAATGAGCAGTTCTTC.